This entry lists 12 T cell receptor beta chains sequenced from one sample in a study of control samples from healthy donors and cancer patients (dated by TCRdb to the early 2020s). The library relied on the immunoSEQ multiplex PCR assay. Sourced from immuneACCESS, this table was stored by TCRdb with only in-frame sequences that have V and J called. A share of the clones is absent; for the studies checked, an unresolved V gene accounts for under half, and the remainder has no known explanation. For this sample there are under 450,000 clones; about nine tenths appear just once. The ten largest account for around 6.4% of the sample. The sample comprised PBMCs. All receptors come from a man aged 35 to 55 with head and neck cancer.

The chain carries TRBV30 and TRBJ2-7; D possibly uses TRBD1 or TRBD2 (5 bases each). Germline assignment: CDR1 GTSNPN and CDR2 SVGIG (reference sequence). The CDR3 is 14 amino acids. The V and J ends lost 5 bases and 6 bases respectively, with 20 bases between them. The CDR3 DNA reads as TGTGCCTGGGGACCCGGGACCTCCCTAAGCGAGCAGTACTTC. This translates into CAWGPGTSLSEQYF.

The rearrangement joins TRBV6-6 to TRBJ2-5; possible D gene TRBD1, 6 bases. The V and J ends lost 2 bases and 4 bases respectively, with 11 bases between them. The CDR3 loop spans 14 amino acids. Germline V gives CDR1 MNHNY, CDR2 SVGAGI (reference sequence). The DNA for the CDR3 is TGTGCCAGCAGTTACCTGGGGGCGAGAGAGACCCAGTACTTC. Residues: CASSYLGARETQYF.

The chain uses TRBV10-1 and TRBJ2-3; D gene ambiguous. CDR1 WNHNN and CDR2 SYGVQD come from the germline V gene (reference sequence). The CDR3 totals 14 residues. The germline V and J ends were trimmed by 0 bases and 5 bases, with 9 bases remaining between them. The CDR3 nucleotides read TGCGCCAGCAGTGAGTCGACCCGAGGAGATACGCAGTATTTT. Residues: CASSESTRGDTQYF.

This clone showed up just once. V is TRBV9 and J is TRBJ1-5; D is ambiguous. Per germline, CDR1 SGDLS and CDR2 YYNGEE. Trimming stripped 0 bases from V and 2 bases from J, with 6 bases between. The CDR3 runs 14 residues. This CDR3 is CASSVDEGNQPQHF. The CDR3 region has the DNA TGTGCCAGCAGCGTAGACGAAGGCAATCAGCCCCAGCATTTT.

The gene calls are TRBV27 and TRBJ1-2, with D perhaps TRBD1 (5 bases). The CDR3 loop spans 13 amino acids. CDR1 and CDR2 (germline): MNHEY, SMNVEV (reference sequence). The germline V and J ends were trimmed by 2 bases and 5 bases, with 9 bases remaining between them. CDR3 nucleotides: TGTGCCAGCAGTTTAGGGGGGAGGTATGGCTACACCTTC. This gives the protein CASSLGGRYGYTF.

CDR3 loop: CASSPPEGARYGYTF. The CDR3 nucleotides are TGTGCCAGCTCACCCCCAGAGGGGGCTCGGTATGGCTACACCTTC. The chain employs TRBV18 and TRBJ1-2; TRBD1 matches 7 bases. Germline V gene sequence: CDR1 KGHSH, CDR2 LQKENI. The length of the CDR3 is 15 residues. V lost 3 bases and J lost 5; bases outside the gene matches: 9. The whole variable domain, remainder taken from reference TRBV18 and TRBJ1-2, is NAGVMQNPRHLVRRRGQEARLRCSPMKGHSHVYWYRQLPEEGLKFMVYLQKENIIDESGMPKERFSAEFPKEGPSILRIQQVVRGDSAAYFCASSPPEGARYGYTFGSGTRLTVV.

This clone was observed a few times. The CDR3 spells CATQPDRGERETQYF. CDR3 nucleotide sequence: TGTGCCACTCAACCGGATCGGGGGGAGAGGGAGACCCAGTACTTC. This sequence joins TRBV7-2 and TRBJ2-5; TRBD2 aligns across 7 bases. The V and J ends lost 10 bases and 5 bases, in that order; junction bases with no gene match: 16. CDR1 is SGHTA and CDR2 is FQGNSA in the germline V gene. This CDR3 comprises 15 residues.

V and J are TRBV9 and TRBJ2-1; possibly TRBD1 or TRBD2 for D (5 bases each). Germline CDR1 SGDLS, CDR2 YYNGEE. V lost 3 bases and J 8 bases, leaving 15 bases between the germline ends. This CDR3 has 14 amino acids. CDR3 nucleotides: TGTGCCAGCAGCGCCTTCGGGGCCAGGGATGAGCAGTTCTTC. Residues: CASSAFGARDEQFF.

The gene calls are TRBV28 and TRBJ1-5; D gene uncertain. The length of the CDR3 is 16 residues. Between the trimmed V and J ends, which lost 8 bases and 7 bases, there was a span of 24 bases. Germline loops: CDR1 MDHEN, CDR2 SYDVKM. For the CDR3, the DNA is TGTGCCAGCTTACGTCGAGACGGAGGCTCGGGCCAGCCCCAGCATTTT. Protein: CASLRRDGGSGQPQHF.

This clone has more than one count but fewer than ten. V and J are TRBV5-1 and TRBJ1-2; 8 nucleotides agree with TRBD1. The CDR3 spans 14 residues. Germline-derived CDR1 and CDR2 are SGHRS and YFSETQ. After removal of 3 bases from V and 2 bases from J, the junction contained 3 bases not matched to a gene. CDR3 sequence reads: CASSWGTGNYGYTF. DNA of the CDR3: TGCGCCAGCAGCTGGGGGACAGGAAACTATGGCTACACCTTC.

This chain joins TRBV10-3 and TRBJ1-1, with 7 positions matching TRBD1. This CDR3 spans 14 amino acids. CDR1 and CDR2 from the germline V gene are ENHRY and SYGVKD. The V segment lost 6 bases and the J segment 0 bases; nucleotides outside the gene matches: 4. The CDR3 coding sequence is TGTGCCATCAGCCTACAGGGGATGAACACTGAAGCTTTCTTT. Protein: CAISLQGMNTEAFF.

The chain carries TRBV11-3 and TRBJ1-1; no clear D. The CDR3 loop spans 16 amino acids. V was pared by 2 bases and J by 1 base, with 14 bases between. Germline V gene lookup returns CDR1 SGHNT and CDR2 YENEEA. Here the CDR3 reads CASSLPPREENTEAFF. The CDR3 nucleotides are TGTGCCAGCAGCTTACCCCCGAGGGAGGAGAACACTGAAGCTTTCTTT.